These 21 T cell receptor beta chains share one sample of origin, sequenced in a study of cytomegalovirus exposure and HLA in healthy donors. The study ran its PCR with 60 Vbeta and 13 Jbeta primers. Generated by immunoSEQ multiplex PCR, the TCRdb table keeps only in-frame clones and is missing some. The profile shows 100,000 to 150,000 clones, 70% to 90% of them singletons. Sequencing used PBMCs. The receptor source for this set is a middle-aged woman in good health and CMV-seropositive.

This clone was picked up one time. This sequence joins TRBV7-9 and TRBJ2-2; TRBD1 aligns across 10 bases. J gave up 7 bases and V 3 bases, and 11 bases lay outside the gene matches. Germline V gene sequence: CDR1 SEHNR, CDR2 FQNEAQ (reference sequence). CDR3 size: 17 residues. The CDR3 DNA is TGTGCCAGCAGCTTGGAGAGACAGGGGGCTACCGGCGGGGAGCTGTTTTTT. Protein: CASSLERQGATGGELFF.

Points on this clone: This CDR3 is also generated by other DNA sequences in the sample. This chain joins TRBV9 and TRBJ1-1; perhaps TRBD1 as D (5 bases). This CDR3 comprises 15 residues. Germline values: CDR1 SGDLS, CDR2 YYNGEE. The V gene lost 0 bases and the J gene lost 0 bases, with 9 bases spanning the gap. In nucleotides, the CDR3 is TGTGCCAGCAGCGTAGGGGGACTCTTGAACACTGAAGCTTTCTTT. Amino acid sequence: CASSVGGLLNTEAFF.

This clone appeared a few times. This chain joins TRBV6-6 and TRBJ1-1; D gene ambiguous. V lost 0 bases and J 0 bases, leaving 8 bases between the germline ends. Germline V gives CDR1 MNHNY, CDR2 SVGAGI (reference sequence). This CDR3 is 15 amino acids long. The CDR3 DNA follows: TGTGCCAGCAGTTACTCGAGTCTCATGAACACTGAAGCTTTCTTT. It codes for CASSYSSLMNTEAFF.

This clone was seen a few times. The chain recombines TRBV11-2 with TRBJ1-1; 9 bases fit TRBD1. The CDR3 has 15 residues. The trim removed 4 bases at V and 1 base at J, leaving 4 bases unmatched. Germline V gives CDR1 SGHAT, CDR2 FQNNGV. CDR3 residues: CASSWTGARNTEAFF. CDR3 DNA: TGTGCCAGCAGCTGGACAGGGGCGCGGAACACTGAAGCTTTCTTT.

The V call is TRBV6-5, the J call TRBJ2-2, with D tentatively TRBD2 (6 bases). CDR3 length: 15 residues. Trimming took off 1 base at V and 1 base at J, with 7 bases between the two ends. From germline, CDR1 is MNHEY and CDR2 SVGAGI. This CDR3 is CASSYWGLNTGELFF. The CDR3 DNA reads TGTGCCAGCAGTTACTGGGGACTGAACACCGGGGAGCTGTTTTTT.

The CDR3 DNA sequence: TGTGCCAGTAGTATAGCTGCAACTAATGAAAAACTGTTTTTT. Amino acids: CASSIAATNEKLFF. The chain recombines TRBV19 with TRBJ1-4; D unclear. V was clipped by 1 base and J by 0 bases, with 3 bases between them. The CDR3 extends over 14 amino acids. Germline V gives CDR1 LNHDA, CDR2 SQIVND (reference sequence).

V and J are TRBV9 and TRBJ2-3; 7 nucleotides line up with TRBD2. After removal of 6 bases from V and 3 bases from J, the junction contained 4 bases not matched to a gene. The germline CDR1 and CDR2 sequences are SGDLS and YYNGEE. The CDR3 contains 13 residues. As DNA, the CDR3 is TGTGCCAGCAAGGCTAGCGGAACAGATACGCAGTATTTT. Encoded protein: CASKASGTDTQYF.

The rearrangement joins TRBV9 to TRBJ2-2; 7 bases map to TRBD2. CDR3 length equals 15 residues. From germline, CDR1 is SGDLS and CDR2 YYNGEE. With 3 bases clipped from V and 4 bases from J, the junction kept 6 bases outside the gene matches. CDR3 nucleotide sequence: TGTGCCAGCAGCGCCTCCTCGGGGGGCACCGGGGAGCTGTTTTTT. Translated: CASSASSGGTGELFF.

This clone was detected only once. The V and J genes are TRBV27 and TRBJ1-2; no reliable D call. The CDR3 consists of 12 residues. V lost 8 bases to trimming and J lost 2 bases, with 9 bases between them. Per the germline V gene, CDR1 is MNHEY and CDR2 is SMNVEV (reference sequence). The CDR3 sequence: CASGPGNYGYTF. The DNA for the CDR3 is TGTGCCAGCGGGCCGGGGAACTATGGCTACACCTTC.

This clone was observed a handful of times. The genes are TRBV6-5 and TRBJ1-2; 9 bases align to TRBD1. This CDR3 contains 16 residues. The germline V gene encodes CDR1 MNHEY and CDR2 SVGAGI. The V gene end was trimmed by 2 bases and the J gene end by 7 bases; junction bases not matched to a gene: 11. The CDR3 region has the DNA TGTGCCAGCAGTTACAACTCCGGGACAGGGCAAGCTGGCTACACCTTC. Protein: CASSYNSGTGQAGYTF.

This clone was detected once. This rearrangement joins TRBV6-4 to TRBJ1-4; 7 bases line up with TRBD1. Looked up from germline, CDR1 is MRHNA and CDR2 is SNTAGT. The CDR3 length is 16 residues. The trim removed 8 bases at V and 2 bases at J, leaving 11 bases unmatched. The chain's CDR3 is CASGLGTVGTNEKLFF. The CDR3 DNA reads as TGTGCCAGCGGGCTCGGGACAGTGGGTACTAATGAAAAACTGTTTTTT.

This chain connects TRBV27 to TRBJ2-1; D is unclear. Germline V gene sequence: CDR1 MNHEY, CDR2 SMNVEV (reference sequence). Trimming left V 4 bases short and J 6 bases short, with 7 bases between. The CDR3 extends over 12 amino acids. The CDR3 sequence: CASSSLANEQFF. CDR3 DNA sequence: TGTGCCAGCAGTTCCCTGGCCAATGAGCAGTTCTTC.

The rearrangement joins TRBV7-9 to TRBJ2-7, with 11 bases that match TRBD2. The CDR3 totals 18 residues. Germline V CDR1 and CDR2: SEHNR, FQNEAQ (reference sequence). The junction had 14 bases not matched to a gene; V was cut back by 5 bases and J by 2 bases. The CDR3 sequence: CASSTRGVLAGAAYEQYF. Here the CDR3 DNA reads TGTGCCAGCAGCACCCGAGGGGTACTAGCGGGAGCCGCCTACGAGCAGTACTTC.

This rearrangement joins TRBV19 to TRBJ2-5, with a weak D call TRBD2 (6 bases). Germline V lookup: CDR1 LNHDA, CDR2 SQIVND (reference sequence). The CDR3 extends over 13 amino acids. V was trimmed by 3 bases and J by 5 bases, leaving 10 bases between them. The CDR3 bases are TGTGCCAGTAGTATGGGGGACTGGGAGACCCAGTACTTC. It encodes CASSMGDWETQYF.

CDR3 amino acids: CASKDTRASQPQHF. As DNA, the CDR3 is TGTGCCAGTAAGGACACAAGGGCCAGTCAGCCCCAGCATTTT. The chain combines TRBV19 with TRBJ1-5; D might be TRBD1 (5 bases). This CDR3 has 14 amino acids. Germline-derived CDR1 and CDR2 are LNHDA and SQIVND (reference sequence). V was shortened by 7 bases and J by 6 bases, with 16 bases between the two germline ends.

The rearrangement uses TRBV4-2 and TRBJ1-1, with 11 bases matching TRBD1. Germline values: CDR1 LGHNA, CDR2 YNFKEQ. The CDR3 spans 17 residues. Unmatched junction bases numbered 5, after V lost 1 base and J lost 1 base. The CDR3 spells CASSQVGQGGSNTEAFF. CDR3 DNA: TGTGCCAGCAGCCAAGTGGGACAGGGGGGATCGAACACTGAAGCTTTCTTT.

CDR3 amino acids: CASTTTSGDTQYF. In DNA form, the CDR3 reads TGTGCCAGTACTACGACTAGTGGAGATACGCAGTATTTT. V gene TRBV19 combines with J gene TRBJ2-3; D may be TRBD2 (6 bases). Germline-derived CDR1 and CDR2 are LNHDA and SQIVND (reference sequence). Trimming shortened V by 7 bases and J by 5 bases, and 13 bases separated the two germline ends. This CDR3 contains 13 residues.

This sequence joins TRBV5-1 and TRBJ2-2, with 10 nucleotides matching TRBD1. V was clipped by 4 bases and J by 6 bases; unmatched bases: 18. CDR1 is SGHRS and CDR2 is YFSETQ in the germline V gene. There are 19 residues in the CDR3. CDR3 nucleotide sequence: TGCGCCAGCAGCCGTTCAACCACCGGGACAGGGGTGAGGTCCGGGGAGCTGTTTTTT. This sequence encodes CASSRSTTGTGVRSGELFF.

The chain recombines TRBV25-1 with TRBJ2-1; 8 bases map to TRBD2. The germline gives CDR1 MGHDK, CDR2 SYGVNS. This CDR3 has 16 residues. V gave up 6 bases and J gave up 7 bases; unmatched junction bases: 14. CDR3 residues: CASRETGGGVKNEQFF. CDR3 nucleotide sequence: TGTGCCAGCAGGGAAACGGGGGGGGGAGTAAAAAATGAGCAGTTCTTC.

For the CDR3, the DNA is TGTGCCAGCAGCCTAGGGACAACCAATACCTACGAGCAGTACTTC. It encodes CASSLGTTNTYEQYF. The chain joins TRBV7-8 to TRBJ2-7; the D gene is possibly TRBD1 (6 bases). The V gene's germline CDR1 is SGHVS and CDR2 FQNEAQ. The CDR3 has 15 amino acids. The ends were cut back, 5 bases at V and 2 bases at J, with 16 bases in the middle.

The chain couples TRBV7-2 to TRBJ2-5; weak D call: TRBD1 (6 bases). Trimming left V 5 bases short and J 5 bases short, with 12 bases between. The length of the CDR3 is 13 residues. From germline, CDR1 is SGHTA and CDR2 FQGNSA. The CDR3 DNA reads as TGTGCCAGCAGCGGAGACAGGCTGGAGACCCAGTACTTC. Its protein product is CASSGDRLETQYF.